This is a list of T cell receptor beta chains from one sample in a study of blood T cells in healthy people across ages. TCRdb recomputed calls from the 5' RACE reads with MiXCR, one row per CDR3 protein. This table has about 1,400,000 distinct CDR3 sequences, about 40% appearing once. Input material: blood. Every receptor here comes from a woman under 30 in good health. The CDR3 runs from the conserved cysteine through the conserved F or W. D genes are given only for firm matches. Size values are once, few and many counts, or a class for expanded clones, and some rows have none.

V gene	clone size	D gene	CDR3 length	J gene	CDR3 DNA	CDR3 protein
TRBV5-5	NA	NA	16	TRBJ1-2	TGTGCCAGCAGCTTGGCCCTCGAAAGGTGGGGCTATGGCTACACCTTC	CASSLALERWGYGYTF
TRBV12-3/TRBV12-4	NA	TRBD2	17	TRBJ2-1	TGTGCCAGCAGTTTATCCCCCTCGGCGGGAGTCGGCAATGAGCAGTTCTTC	CASSLSPSAGVGNEQFF
TRBV2	few	NA	14	TRBJ1-4	TGTGCCAGCAGGGAGGACAGTCAAAATGAAAAACTGTTTTTT	CASREDSQNEKLFF
TRBV10-3	NA	NA	12	TRBJ2-1	TGTGCCATCAGTGCTTCGTCGAATGAGCAGTTCTTC	CAISASSNEQFF
TRBV5-1	NA	TRBD2	15	TRBJ2-2	TGCGCCAGCAGCTTGCGGACTAGCGGGATCCGGGAGCTGTTTTTT	CASSLRTSGIRELFF
TRBV7-9	NA	NA	14	TRBJ1-1	TGTGCCAGCAGCATACCCGGGACCCACACTGAAGCTTTCTTT	CASSIPGTHTEAFF
TRBV27	NA	TRBD1	15	TRBJ1-6	TGTGCCAGCAGAACCGGGACAGCAAATAATTCACCCCTCCACTTT	CASRTGTANNSPLHF
TRBV28	NA	TRBD1	15	TRBJ1-2	TGTGCCAGCAGGCAAGGACAGGCAGCTAACTATGGCTACACCTTC	CASRQGQAANYGYTF
TRBV2	NA	NA	13	TRBJ2-5	TGTGCCAGCACGAGGAGTCAAGGCAATGAGCAGTACTTC	CASTRSQGNEQYF
TRBV28	NA	NA	16	TRBJ1-6	TGTGCCAGCAGTGCCCGGATGAGCTCCTATAATTCACCCCTCCACTTT	CASSARMSSYNSPLHF
TRBV3-1	NA	NA	16	TRBJ2-5	TGTGCCAGCAGCCAAGAAACTCAGTACACCCGGGGTGAGCAGTACTTC	CASSQETQYTRGEQYF
TRBV29-1	NA	NA	14	TRBJ1-1	TGCAGCGTTGCACCCCTTGCAGGGAACACTGAAGCTTTCTTT	CSVAPLAGNTEAFF
TRBV4-1	few	NA	15	TRBJ2-3	TGCGCCAGCAGCCAAATCTTGACCGTCGGAGATACGCAGTATTTT	CASSQILTVGDTQYF
TRBV5-1	NA	TRBD1	15	TRBJ2-7	TGCGCCAGCAGACCTGGGACAGGGACTCACAACGAGCAGTACTTC	CASRPGTGTHNEQYF
TRBV5-5	NA	NA	14	TRBJ1-1	TGTGCCAGCAGCTTGGCCTCGACCAACACTGAAGCTTTCTTT	CASSLASTNTEAFF
TRBV7-9	NA	NA	15	TRBJ1-1	TGTGCCTCCTCTGCGGAGGATCGATCTCGGGGTGAGGCTTTCTTT	CASSAEDRSRGEAFF
TRBV10-3	once	NA	15	TRBJ1-1	TGTGCCATCAGTGACCCAAGTGGGGGTAACACTGAAGCTTACTTT	CAISDPSGGNTEAYF
TRBV5-1	NA	TRBD1	17	TRBJ2-7	TGCGCCAGCAGCCGTATCCTAGGACCGGGACAGGGCTACGAGCAGTACTTC	CASSRILGPGQGYEQYF
TRBV20-1	few	TRBD2	17	TRBJ2-7	TGCAGTGCTAGAAAGACGCACAACCGGGGGGGCTGGGGCGAGCAGTACTTC	CSARKTHNRGGWGEQYF
TRBV28	NA	NA	16	TRBJ1-5	TGTGCCAGCAGTCCACGGGGGGCGCGCGGCAATCAGCCCCAGCATTTT	CASSPRGARGNQPQHF
TRBV29-1	few	TRBD1	13	TRBJ2-7	TGCAGCGTTGCGAAACAGGGGGCCGGCGAGCAGTACTTC	CSVAKQGAGEQYF
TRBV4-2	NA	NA	15	TRBJ2-7	TGTGCCAGCAGCCAAACCGGGACGGGGGCCTACGAGCAGTACTTC	CASSQTGTGAYEQYF
TRBV29-1	NA	TRBD1	15	TRBJ2-1	TGCAGCGTTGTGTTGAGGCAGGGGGCGCAGAATGAGCAGTTCTTC	CSVVLRQGAQNEQFF
TRBV11-2	NA	TRBD2	18	TRBJ2-1	TGTGCCAGCAGCTTAATTGGGACTAGCGGGGCCACCTACAATGAGCAGTTCTTC	CASSLIGTSGATYNEQFF
TRBV18	NA	NA	13	TRBJ1-2	TGTGCCAGCTCGGAATCCCGGGACGCTCCCTACACCTTC	CASSESRDAPYTF
TRBV13	NA	NA	15	TRBJ2-3	TGTGCCAGCAGCCGTACCCAGGCTAGTGGAGATACGCAGTATTTT	CASSRTQASGDTQYF
TRBV6-5	NA	TRBD2	13	TRBJ2-1	TGTGCCAGCAGTTACTCGGGAGGGGTTGAGCAGTTCTTC	CASSYSGGVEQFF
TRBV4-1	few	NA	15	TRBJ2-1	TGCGCCAGCAGCCCCAGTACAGCAACCTACAATGAGCAGTTCTTC	CASSPSTATYNEQFF
TRBV5-1	NA	TRBD2	17	TRBJ2-1	TGCGCCAGCAGCCTACTGCCGACTAGCGGCCGAGGGTATGAGCAGTTCTTC	CASSLLPTSGRGYEQFF
TRBV20-1	NA	NA	12	TRBJ2-5	TGCAGTGCTGGTAAGAATTCGGAGACCCAGTACTTC	CSAGKNSETQYF
TRBV20-1	NA	TRBD2	14	TRBJ2-7	TGCAGTGCTAGAGATCAGTCTAGCGGATACGAGCAGTACTTC	CSARDQSSGYEQYF
TRBV9	NA	TRBD1	15	TRBJ2-3	TGTGCCAGCAGCGACCGGGACAGGCCCCGTGATACGCAGTATTTT	CASSDRDRPRDTQYF
TRBV12-3/TRBV12-4	few	NA	13	TRBJ2-3	TGTGCCAGCAGTTTACGCTTTCTAGAAGCGCAGTATTTT	CASSLRFLEAQYF
TRBV3-1	NA	NA	13	TRBJ2-1	TGTGCCAGCAGCCCCCGTCGAAGCCAAGAGCAGTTCTTC	CASSPRRSQEQFF
TRBV6-5	NA	NA	15	TRBJ2-4	TGTGCCAGCAGTAAAGCGAAAATAGCCAAAAACATTCAGTACTTC	CASSKAKIAKNIQYF
TRBV6-6	few	TRBD2	13	TRBJ2-3	TGTGCCAGCATACTAGCGGCCTCAGATACGCAGTATTTT	CASILAASDTQYF
TRBV3-1	NA	TRBD2	16	TRBJ2-1	TGTGCCAGCAGCCAAGAGGCGGGAGGGGGATATCGTGAGCAGTTCTTC	CASSQEAGGGYREQFF
TRBV6-6	few	NA	12	TRBJ2-3	TGTGCCAGCAGTCCGGAGGGCCAGGCGCAGTATTTT	CASSPEGQAQYF
TRBV6-5	NA	NA	14	TRBJ1-1	TGTGCCAGCAGTTACGCCGGGGTAGGGACTGAAGCTTTCTTT	CASSYAGVGTEAFF
TRBV7-8	NA	NA	18	TRBJ2-5	TGTGCCAGCAGCTTAGTACCCCTTACTGCGGGACGGAGGGAGACCCAGTACTTC	CASSLVPLTAGRRETQYF
TRBV20-1	NA	TRBD2	13	TRBJ2-5	TGCAGTGCTGGGACTAGCGGGAGGGGTGAGCAGTACTTC	CSAGTSGRGEQYF
TRBV28	NA	NA	14	TRBJ2-2	TGTGCCAGCAGTTTTAATGGGCGCACCGGGGAGCTGTTTTTT	CASSFNGRTGELFF
TRBV3-1	NA	NA	13	TRBJ2-7	TGTGCCAGCAGCCAAGTGGAAGGGCGCGAGCAGTACTTC	CASSQVEGREQYF
TRBV7-2	few	NA	16	TRBJ2-1	TGTGCCAGCAGCCTGTTTGGAGCGATCTCCTACAATGAGCAGTTCTTC	CASSLFGAISYNEQFF
TRBV10-3	NA	NA	15	TRBJ1-6	TGTGCCATCAGTGAGGCGCAACAGGCAAACTCACCCCTCCACTTT	CAISEAQQANSPLHF
TRBV29-1	NA	NA	12	TRBJ1-2	TGCAGCGTGGAACTCACTTCGAGGGGCTACACCTTC	CSVELTSRGYTF
TRBV15	few	NA	13	TRBJ1-6	TGTGCCACCAGCAGAGATCGTGGATCACCCCTCCACTTT	CATSRDRGSPLHF
TRBV12-3/TRBV12-4	many	TRBD2	15	TRBJ2-5	TGTGCCAGCAGTCTACAACTCGGACTAGTAGAGACCCAGTACTTC	CASSLQLGLVETQYF
TRBV6-2/TRBV6-3	NA	TRBD2	15	TRBJ2-7	TGTGCCAGCAGTTACGGAGGGGGACTAGCGGGAGAGCAGTACTTC	CASSYGGGLAGEQYF